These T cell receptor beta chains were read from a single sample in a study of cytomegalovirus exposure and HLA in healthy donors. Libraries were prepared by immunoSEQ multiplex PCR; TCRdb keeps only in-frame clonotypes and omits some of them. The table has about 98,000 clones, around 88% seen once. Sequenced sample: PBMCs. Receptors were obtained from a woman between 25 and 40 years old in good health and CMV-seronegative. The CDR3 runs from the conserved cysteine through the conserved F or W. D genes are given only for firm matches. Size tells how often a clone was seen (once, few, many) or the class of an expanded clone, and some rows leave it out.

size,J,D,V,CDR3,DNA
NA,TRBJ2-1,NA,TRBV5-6,CASSLAADMLIYNEQFF,TGTGCCAGCAGCTTGGCCGCAGACATGCTTATATACAATGAGCAGTTCTTC
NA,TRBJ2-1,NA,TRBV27,CASSSLVEQFF,TGTGCCAGCAGTTCCCTAGTTGAACAGTTCTTC
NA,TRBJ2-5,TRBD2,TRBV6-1,CASSELRALAGGETQYF,TGTGCCAGCAGTGAACTGCGGGCTCTAGCGGGGGGTGAGACCCAGTACTTC
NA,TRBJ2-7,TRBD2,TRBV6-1,CASRLAAVFEQYF,TGTGCCAGCCGACTAGCAGCCGTTTTCGAGCAGTACTTC
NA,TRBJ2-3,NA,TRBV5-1,CASSLSYTDTQYF,TGCGCCAGCAGCTTATCCTACACAGATACGCAGTATTTT
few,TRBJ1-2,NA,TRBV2,CASRRDYGYTF,TGTGCCAGCAGACGGGACTATGGCTACACCTTC
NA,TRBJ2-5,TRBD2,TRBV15,CATSEGLAGGETQYF,TGTGCCACCAGCGAGGGACTAGCGGGGGGAGAGACCCAGTACTTC
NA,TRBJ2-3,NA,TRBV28,CASRLALWSDTQYF,TGTGCCAGCAGGCTAGCTCTTTGGTCAGATACGCAGTATTTT
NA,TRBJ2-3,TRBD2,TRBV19,CASKVLAGGDTQYF,TGTGCCAGTAAAGTTCTAGCGGGGGGAGATACGCAGTATTTT
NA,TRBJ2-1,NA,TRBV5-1,CASSLGGAHNEQFF,TGCGCCAGCAGCTTAGGCGGGGCACACAATGAGCAGTTCTTC
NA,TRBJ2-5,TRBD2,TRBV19,CASSNQRGAKTQYF,TGTGCCAGTAGTAACCAGCGGGGGGCGAAGACCCAGTACTTC
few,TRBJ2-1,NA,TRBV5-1,CASNQGGGTRFSYNEQFF,TGCGCCAGCAATCAGGGTGGAGGGACCCGGTTTTCCTACAATGAGCAGTTCTTC
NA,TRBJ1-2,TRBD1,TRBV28,CASRTGGLGGYTF,TGTGCCAGCCGGACAGGGGGTTTAGGGGGCTACACCTTC
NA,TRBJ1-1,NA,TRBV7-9,CASSFLTGNTEAFF,TGTGCCAGCAGCTTCTTAACAGGGAACACTGAAGCTTTCTTT
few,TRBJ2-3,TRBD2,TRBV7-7,CASSKLAGASTDTQYF,TGTGCTAGCAGTAAACTAGCGGGAGCTAGCACAGATACGCAGTATTTT
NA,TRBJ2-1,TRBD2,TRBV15,CATGLGTRPADEQFF,TGTGCCACCGGTCTGGGGACTAGGCCGGCGGATGAGCAGTTCTTC
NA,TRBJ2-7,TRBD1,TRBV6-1,CASSSRTGIYEQYF,TGTGCCAGCAGTTCACGGACAGGGATCTACGAGCAGTACTTC
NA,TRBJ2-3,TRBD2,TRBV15,CATSRDTLAGVTDTQYF,TGTGCCACCAGCAGAGACACCTTAGCGGGGGTCACAGATACGCAGTATTTT
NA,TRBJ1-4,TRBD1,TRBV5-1,CASSLGGQATNEKLFF,TGCGCCAGCAGCTTGGGGGGACAGGCAACTAATGAAAAACTGTTTTTT
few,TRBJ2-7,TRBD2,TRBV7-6,CASSRTSGLSYEQYF,TGTGCCAGCAGCCGGACTAGCGGCCTCTCCTACGAGCAGTACTTC
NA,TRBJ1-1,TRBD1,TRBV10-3,CAVRIDRGYGNTEAFF,TGTGCCGTGAGGATTGACAGGGGGTACGGGAACACTGAAGCTTTCTTT
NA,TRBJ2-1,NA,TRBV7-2,CASSLEGYYNEQFF,TGTGCCAGCAGCTTAGAGGGGTACTACAATGAGCAGTTCTTC
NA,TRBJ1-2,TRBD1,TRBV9,CASSVEGQGLGNYGYTF,TGTGCCAGCAGCGTTGAGGGACAGGGGTTGGGGAACTATGGCTACACCTTC
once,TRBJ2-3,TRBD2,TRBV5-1,CASSFELAGGLASDTQYF,TGCGCCAGCAGCTTCGAACTAGCGGGAGGCCTAGCCTCAGATACGCAGTATTTT
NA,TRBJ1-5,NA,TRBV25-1,CASSNGQYSNQPQHF,TGTGCCAGCAGCAATGGACAGTATAGCAATCAGCCCCAGCATTTT
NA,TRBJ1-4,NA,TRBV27,CASSSGNSDEKLFF,TGTGCCAGCAGTTCGGGGAATTCGGATGAAAAACTGTTTTTT
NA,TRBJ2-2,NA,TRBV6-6,CASRPLGGNTGELFF,TGTGCCAGCAGACCCCTCGGGGGGAACACCGGGGAGCTGTTTTTT
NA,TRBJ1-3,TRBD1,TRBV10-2,CASVGTGEDTGNTIYF,TGCGCCAGCGTTGGGACAGGTGAAGATACTGGAAACACCATATATTTT
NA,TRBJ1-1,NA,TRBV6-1,CASSVKLGDTEAFF,TGTGCCAGCAGTGTTAAACTCGGGGACACTGAAGCTTTCTTT
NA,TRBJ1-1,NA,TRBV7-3,CASSLRARTEAFF,TGTGCCAGCAGCTTAAGGGCACGGACTGAAGCTTTCTTT
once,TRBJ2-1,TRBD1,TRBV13,CASSLGTGGSYNEQFF,TGTGCCAGCAGCTTAGGGACAGGGGGCTCCTACAATGAGCAGTTCTTC
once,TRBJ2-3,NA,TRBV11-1,CASSRDINTDTQYF,TGTGCCAGCAGCCGGGACATTAATACAGATACGCAGTATTTT
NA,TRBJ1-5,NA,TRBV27,CASSPPGGQPQHF,TGTGCCAGCAGTCCCCCCGGGGGACAGCCCCAGCATTTT
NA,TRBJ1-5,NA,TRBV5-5,CASSLDIQPNNQPQHF,TGTGCCAGCAGCTTGGACATCCAACCCAACAATCAGCCCCAGCATTTT
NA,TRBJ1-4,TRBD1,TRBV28,CASSSYPTGSTNEKLFF,TGTGCCAGCAGTTCGTATCCGACAGGGTCAACGAATGAAAAACTGTTTTTT
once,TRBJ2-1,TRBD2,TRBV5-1,CASSLGRTSGGKNNEQFF,TGCGCCAGCAGCTTGGGTAGGACTAGCGGGGGGAAAAACAATGAGCAGTTCTTC
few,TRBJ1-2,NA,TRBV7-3,CASSPRYGYTF,TGTGCCAGCAGCCCCAGGTATGGCTACACCTTC
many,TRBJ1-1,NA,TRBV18,CASSPPSRMNTEAFF,TGTGCCAGCTCACCACCTAGTCGTATGAACACTGAAGCTTTCTTT
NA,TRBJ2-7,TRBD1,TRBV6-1,CASSAGTVFYEQYF,TGTGCCAGCAGTGCCGGGACAGTTTTCTACGAGCAGTACTTC
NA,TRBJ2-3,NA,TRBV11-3,CASSLVGGGGDTQYF,TGTGCCAGCAGCCTGGTTGGGGGAGGGGGAGATACGCAGTATTTT
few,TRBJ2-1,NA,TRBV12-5,CASGPAGLSYNEQFF,TGTGCTAGTGGTCCAGCGGGTCTCTCCTACAATGAGCAGTTCTTC
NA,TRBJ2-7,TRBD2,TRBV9,CASSVGSGGYEQYF,TGTGCCAGCAGCGTAGGAAGCGGGGGCTACGAGCAGTACTTC
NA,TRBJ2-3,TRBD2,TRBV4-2,CASSQGPGGDTQYF,TGTGCCAGCAGCCAAGGCCCGGGGGGAGATACGCAGTATTTT
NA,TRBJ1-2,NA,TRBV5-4,CASSLTDYGYTF,TGTGCCAGCAGCCTGACTGATTATGGCTACACCTTC
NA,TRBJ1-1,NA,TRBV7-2,CASSLVQTTLAFF,TGTGCCAGCAGCTTAGTACAGACCACTTTAGCTTTCTTT
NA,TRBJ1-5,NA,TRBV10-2,CASSDNTDLSNQPQHF,TGCGCCAGCAGTGATAATACAGACCTTAGCAATCAGCCCCAGCATTTT
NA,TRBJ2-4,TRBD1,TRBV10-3,CAISETDRADLGNIQYF,TGTGCCATCAGTGAAACCGACAGGGCTGATTTAGGGAACATTCAGTACTTC
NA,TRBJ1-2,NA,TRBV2,CASSEIRGYGYTF,TGTGCCAGCAGTGAAATAAGGGGTTATGGCTACACCTTC
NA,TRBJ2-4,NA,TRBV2,CASSAFRGAKNIQYF,TGTGCCAGCAGTGCTTTCCGGGGGGCCAAAAACATTCAGTACTTC
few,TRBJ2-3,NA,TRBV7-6,CASSLVGGGTDTQYF,TGTGCCAGCAGCTTAGTGGGGGGTGGCACAGATACGCAGTATTTT
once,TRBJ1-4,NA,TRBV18,CASSPRNGINEKLFF,TGTGCCAGCTCACCACGAAACGGTATTAATGAAAAACTGTTTTTT
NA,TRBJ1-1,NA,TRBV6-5,CASSSGGGKVFF,TGTGCCAGCAGTTCTGGGGGAGGAAAGGTTTTCTTT
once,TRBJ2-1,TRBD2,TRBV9,CASSVGRAGGSYNEQFF,TGTGCCAGCAGCGTAGGGCGAGCGGGGGGCTCCTACAATGAGCAGTTCTTC
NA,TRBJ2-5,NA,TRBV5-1,CASSQGLSGGETQYF,TGCGCCAGCAGCCAAGGTCTATCAGGGGGGGAGACCCAGTACTTC
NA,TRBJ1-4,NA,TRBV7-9,CASSLRVQMGGEKLFF,TGTGCCAGCAGCTTGAGGGTGCAAATGGGTGGTGAAAAACTGTTTTTT
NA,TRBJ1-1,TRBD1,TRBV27,CASSFQGATAFF,TGTGCCAGCAGTTTTCAGGGGGCAACAGCTTTCTTT
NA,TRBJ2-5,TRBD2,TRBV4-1,CASSQVTSGGLLGTQYF,TGCGCCAGCAGCCAAGTGACTAGCGGGGGGCTTTTAGGGACCCAGTACTTC